This TCR beta chain was identified during a study of blood T cell repertoires in COVID-19. Study background: There were acute and convalescent COVID-19 samples, and they came from the United States, Italy and Spain. PBMCs, B-cell-depleted T cells, or T cells provided the cDNA or gDNA that made up the material.

In the original analysis: Estimated nucleated cell counts came from reference gene primer amplification. The method was immunoSEQ multiplex PCR; TCRdb's version includes in-frame clones alone and lacks a portion of them. Clone size and V and J calls were adopted from that table, with D and trimming inferred from the DNA. The sample includes 55,000 to 80,000 clones, roughly 76% of them seen just once. V lost 4 bases to trimming and J lost 5 bases; unmatched junction nucleotides: 5. The germline CDR1 and CDR2 sequences are MDHEN and SYDVKM. This CDR3 contains 14 residues. J is TRBJ2-5 and V is TRBV28; the match to TRBD1 covers 9 bases. The TCR originated in a human donor in a cohort sampled during active COVID-19. Material for sequencing was peripheral blood. This CDR3 is CASSSQGADETQYF. CDR3 sequence (DNA): TGTGCCAGCAGTTCACAGGGGGCAGATGAGACCCAGTACTTC.